Following are 6 T cell receptor beta chains from one sample sequenced in a study of blood T cell repertoires in COVID-19. The protocol was immunoSEQ multiplex PCR, while the TCRdb copy is restricted to in-frame clones and leaves out a portion. The profile shows some 300,000 clones, around 90% of them singletons. Specimen: PBMCs or T cells enriched from blood (not recorded which). Receptors were obtained from a young woman who had recovered from COVID-19.

This clone was observed once. The chain recombines TRBV5-1 with TRBJ2-1; 10 bases align to TRBD2. V shed 3 bases, J shed 1 base, and the junction held 10 bases outside the gene matches. This CDR3 region has 18 residues. The germline gives CDR1 SGHRS, CDR2 YFSETQ. Here the CDR3 reads CASSSLSGLAVSYNEQFF. The CDR3 nucleotides read TGCGCCAGCAGCTCCCTAAGCGGACTAGCGGTATCCTACAATGAGCAGTTCTTC.

The rearrangement uses TRBV2 and TRBJ1-5; 7 positions match TRBD1. This CDR3 is built from 15 residues. V lost 8 bases to trimming and J lost 0 bases; unmatched junction nucleotides: 7. From germline, CDR1 is SNHLY and CDR2 FYNNEI. The DNA for the CDR3 is TGTGCCAGCCACCTAGGACAGGATAGCAATCAGCCCCAGCATTTT. It yields the protein CASHLGQDSNQPQHF. The full variable domain, with the rest looked up from reference TRBV2 and TRBJ1-5, is EPEVTQTPSHQVTQMGQEVILRCVPISNHLYFYWYRQILGQKVEFLVSFYNNEISEKSEIFDDQFSVERPDGSNFTLKIRSTKLEDSAMYFCASHLGQDSNQPQHFGDGTRLSIL.

The chain joins TRBV2 to TRBJ2-1; 8 bases match TRBD1. With V trimmed by 10 bases and J by 5 bases, 10 bases remained unmatched. The CDR3 length is 14 residues. CDR1 is SNHLY and CDR2 is FYNNEI in the germline V gene. The CDR3 spells CANHRGIRNNEQFF. The CDR3 DNA sequence: TGTGCCAATCACAGGGGGATAAGAAACAATGAGCAGTTCTTC.

The chain joins TRBV11-2 to TRBJ2-1; no clear D gene. CDR1 SGHAT and CDR2 FQNNGV come from the germline V gene. This CDR3 has 14 amino acids. V gave up 1 base and J gave up 5 bases, with 9 bases separating them. CDR3 loop: CASSLVTTNNEQFF. The CDR3 region has the DNA TGTGCCAGCAGCTTAGTGACAACAAACAATGAGCAGTTCTTC.

This CDR3 is CASSQEGQGNLINEKLFF. The CDR3 DNA reads as TGCGCCAGCAGCCAAGAGGGGCAGGGGAACCTAATAAATGAAAAACTGTTTTTT. The chain links TRBV4-3 to TRBJ1-4, with D maybe TRBD1 (6 bases). Germline assignment: CDR1 LGHNA and CDR2 YSLEER. Trimming pared 0 bases from V and 5 bases from J, leaving 19 bases between. This CDR3 spans 18 amino acids.

For this clone: One end of the junction varies from germline; a read error may be responsible. The J gene is TRBJ2-3, the V gene TRBV7-9; D is perhaps TRBD1 (5 bases). The length of the CDR3 is 11 residues. From germline, CDR1 is SEHNR and CDR2 FQNEAQ (reference sequence). The CDR3 DNA follows: TGTGCCAGCAGCTTCAGGGCTGACGACATATTT. Its protein product is CASSFRADDIF.